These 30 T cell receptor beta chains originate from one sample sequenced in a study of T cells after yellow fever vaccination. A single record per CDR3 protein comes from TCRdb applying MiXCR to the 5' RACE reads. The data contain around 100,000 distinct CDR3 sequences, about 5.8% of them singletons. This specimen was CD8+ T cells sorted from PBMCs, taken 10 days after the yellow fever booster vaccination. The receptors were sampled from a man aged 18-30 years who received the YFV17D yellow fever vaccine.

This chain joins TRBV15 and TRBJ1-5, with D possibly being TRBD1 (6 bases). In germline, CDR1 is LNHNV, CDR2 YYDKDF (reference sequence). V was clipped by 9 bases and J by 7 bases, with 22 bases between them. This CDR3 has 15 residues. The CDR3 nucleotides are TGTGCCACTGCATCGGACAGCAAATCATGGCAGCCCCAGCATTTT. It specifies CATASDSKSWQPQHF.

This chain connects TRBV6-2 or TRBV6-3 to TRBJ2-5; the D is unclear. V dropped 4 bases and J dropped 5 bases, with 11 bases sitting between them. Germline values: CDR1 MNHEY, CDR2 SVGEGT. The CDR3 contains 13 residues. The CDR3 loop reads CASSFILRETQYF. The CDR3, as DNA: TGTGCCAGCAGTTTCATCCTCCGGGAGACCCAGTACTTC.

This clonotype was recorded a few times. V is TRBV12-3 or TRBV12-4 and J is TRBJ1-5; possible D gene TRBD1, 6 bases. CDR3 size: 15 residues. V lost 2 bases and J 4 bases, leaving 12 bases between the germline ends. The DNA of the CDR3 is TGTGCCAGCAGTTTATCGGTAGGGGGGAATCAGCCCCAGCATTTT. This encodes CASSLSVGGNQPQHF.

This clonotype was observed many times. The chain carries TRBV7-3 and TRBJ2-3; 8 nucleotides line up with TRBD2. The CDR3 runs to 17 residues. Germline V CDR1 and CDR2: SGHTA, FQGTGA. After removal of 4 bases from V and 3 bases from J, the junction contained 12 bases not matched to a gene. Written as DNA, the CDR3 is TGTGCCAGCAGCTCGATCGGGGGGGGCGGAGCGACAGATACGCAGTATTTT. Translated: CASSSIGGGGATDTQYF.

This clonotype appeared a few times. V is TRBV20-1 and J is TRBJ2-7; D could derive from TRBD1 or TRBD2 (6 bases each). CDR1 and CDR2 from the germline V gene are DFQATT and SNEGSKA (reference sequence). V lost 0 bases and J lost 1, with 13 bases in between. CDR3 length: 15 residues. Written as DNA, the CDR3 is TGCAGTGCTAGAGAGGGGGGCCGAAGATCCTACGAGCAGTACTTC. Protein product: CSAREGGRRSYEQYF.

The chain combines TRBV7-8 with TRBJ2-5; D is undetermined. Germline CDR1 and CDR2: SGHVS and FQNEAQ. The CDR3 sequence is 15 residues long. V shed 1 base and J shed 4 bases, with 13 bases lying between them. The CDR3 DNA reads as TGTGCCAGCAGCTTAGGCTCGGGCATGGGAGAGACCCAGTACTTC. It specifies CASSLGSGMGETQYF.

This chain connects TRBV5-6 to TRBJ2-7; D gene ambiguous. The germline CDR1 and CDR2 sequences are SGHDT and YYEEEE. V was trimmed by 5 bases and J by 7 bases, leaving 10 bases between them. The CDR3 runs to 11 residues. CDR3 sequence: CASRGGLEQYF. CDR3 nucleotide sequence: TGTGCCAGCAGGGGTGGGCTGGAGCAGTACTTC.

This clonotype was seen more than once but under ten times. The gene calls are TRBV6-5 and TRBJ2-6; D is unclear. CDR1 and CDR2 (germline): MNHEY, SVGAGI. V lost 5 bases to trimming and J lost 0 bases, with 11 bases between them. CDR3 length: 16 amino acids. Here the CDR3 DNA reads TGTGCCAGCAGTCGACTGACCAGCTCTGGGGCCAACGTCCTGACTTTC. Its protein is CASSRLTSSGANVLTF.

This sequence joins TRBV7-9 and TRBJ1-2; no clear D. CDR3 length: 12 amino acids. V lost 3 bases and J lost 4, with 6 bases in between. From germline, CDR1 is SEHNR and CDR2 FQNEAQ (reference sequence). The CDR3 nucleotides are TGTGCCAGCAGCTTTATACGCTATGGCTACACCTTC. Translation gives CASSFIRYGYTF. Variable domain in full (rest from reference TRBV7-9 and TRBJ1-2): DTGVSQNPRHKITKRGQNVTFRCDPISEHNRLYWYRQTLGQGPEFLTYFQNEAQLEKSRLLSDRFSAERPKGSFSTLEIQRTEQGDSAMYLCASSFIRYGYTFGSGTRLTVV.

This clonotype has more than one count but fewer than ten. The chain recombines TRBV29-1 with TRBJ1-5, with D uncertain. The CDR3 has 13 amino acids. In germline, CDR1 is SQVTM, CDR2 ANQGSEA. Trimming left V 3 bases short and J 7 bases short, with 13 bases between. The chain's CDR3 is CSVDGGPRQPQHF. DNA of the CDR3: TGCAGCGTTGACGGAGGGCCTCGGCAGCCCCAGCATTTT.

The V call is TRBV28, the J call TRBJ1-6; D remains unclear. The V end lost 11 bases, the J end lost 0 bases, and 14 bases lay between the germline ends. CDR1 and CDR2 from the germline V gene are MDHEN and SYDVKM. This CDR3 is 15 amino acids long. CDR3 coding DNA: TGTGCCTGTCAGGAATTGAGCTCCTATAATTCACCCCTCCACTTT. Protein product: CACQELSSYNSPLHF. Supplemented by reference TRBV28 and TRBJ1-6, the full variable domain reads DVKVTQSSRYLVKRTGEKVFLECVQDMDHENMFWYRQDPGLGLRLIYFSYDVKMKEKGDIPEGYSVSREKKERFSLILESASTNQTSMYLCACQELSSYNSPLHFGNGTRLTVT.

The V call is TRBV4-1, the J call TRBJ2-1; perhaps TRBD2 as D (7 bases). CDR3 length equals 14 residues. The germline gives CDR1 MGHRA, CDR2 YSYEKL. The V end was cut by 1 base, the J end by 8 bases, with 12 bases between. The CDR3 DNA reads TGCGCCAGCAGCCAAGTGGGGGGGGCCTATGAGCAGTTCTTC. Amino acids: CASSQVGGAYEQFF.

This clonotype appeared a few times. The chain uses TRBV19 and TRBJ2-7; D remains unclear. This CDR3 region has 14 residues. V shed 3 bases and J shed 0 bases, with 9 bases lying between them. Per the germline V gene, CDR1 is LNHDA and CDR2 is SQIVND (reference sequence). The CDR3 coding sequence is TGTGCCAGTAGTATCGGCCCAGCCTCCTACGAGCAGTACTTC. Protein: CASSIGPASYEQYF.

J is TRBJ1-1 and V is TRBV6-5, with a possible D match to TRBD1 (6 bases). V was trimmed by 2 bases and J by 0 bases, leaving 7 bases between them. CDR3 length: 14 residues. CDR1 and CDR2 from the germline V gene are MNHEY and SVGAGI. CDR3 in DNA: TGTGCCAGCAGTTACCAGGGGATGAACACTGAAGCTTTCTTT. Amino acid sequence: CASSYQGMNTEAFF.

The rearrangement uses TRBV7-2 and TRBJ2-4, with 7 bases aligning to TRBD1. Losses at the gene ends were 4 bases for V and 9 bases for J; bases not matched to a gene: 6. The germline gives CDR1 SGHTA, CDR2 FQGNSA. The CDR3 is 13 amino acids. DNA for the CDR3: TGTGCCAGCAGCTCGACAGGGTTTGCCATTCAGTACTTC. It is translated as CASSSTGFAIQYF.

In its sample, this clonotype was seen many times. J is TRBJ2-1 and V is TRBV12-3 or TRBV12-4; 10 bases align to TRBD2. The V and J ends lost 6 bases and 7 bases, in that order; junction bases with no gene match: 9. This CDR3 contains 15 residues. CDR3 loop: CASSPLAGGPNEQFF. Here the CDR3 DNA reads TGTGCCAGCAGCCCATTAGCGGGGGGCCCTAATGAGCAGTTCTTC.

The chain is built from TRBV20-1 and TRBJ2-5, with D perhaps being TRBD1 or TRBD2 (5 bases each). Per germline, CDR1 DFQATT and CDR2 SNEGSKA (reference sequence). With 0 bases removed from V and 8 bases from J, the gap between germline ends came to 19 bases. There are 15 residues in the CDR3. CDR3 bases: TGCAGTGCTAGAGACAAAACCGGGACCTCTAGAACCCAGTACTTC. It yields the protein CSARDKTGTSRTQYF.

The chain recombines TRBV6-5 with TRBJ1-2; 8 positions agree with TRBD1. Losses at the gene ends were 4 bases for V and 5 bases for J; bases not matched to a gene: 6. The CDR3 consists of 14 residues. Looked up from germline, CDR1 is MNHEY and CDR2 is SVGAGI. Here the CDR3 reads CASSSGQGRYGYTF. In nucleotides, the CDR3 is TGTGCCAGCAGTTCCGGACAGGGAAGATATGGCTACACCTTC.

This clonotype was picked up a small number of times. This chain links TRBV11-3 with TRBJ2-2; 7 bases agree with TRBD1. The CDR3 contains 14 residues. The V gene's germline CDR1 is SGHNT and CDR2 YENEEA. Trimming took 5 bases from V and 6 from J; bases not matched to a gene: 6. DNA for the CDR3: TGTGCCAGCAGCGCAAGACAGGGTCCCGGGGAGCTGTTTTTT. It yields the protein CASSARQGPGELFF.

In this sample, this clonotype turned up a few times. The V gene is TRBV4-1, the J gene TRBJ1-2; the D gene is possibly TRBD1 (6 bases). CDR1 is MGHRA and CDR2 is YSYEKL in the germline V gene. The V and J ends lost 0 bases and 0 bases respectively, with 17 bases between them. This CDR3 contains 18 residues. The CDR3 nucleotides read TGCGCCAGCAGCCAAGATGGGGGGCGCGGGATGACTAACTATGGCTACACCTTC. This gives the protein CASSQDGGRGMTNYGYTF.

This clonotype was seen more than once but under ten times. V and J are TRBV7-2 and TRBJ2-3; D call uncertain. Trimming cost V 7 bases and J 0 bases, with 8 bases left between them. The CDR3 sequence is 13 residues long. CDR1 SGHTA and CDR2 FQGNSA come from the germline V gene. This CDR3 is CASMWVSTDTQYF. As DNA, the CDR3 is TGTGCCAGCATGTGGGTTAGCACAGATACGCAGTATTTT.

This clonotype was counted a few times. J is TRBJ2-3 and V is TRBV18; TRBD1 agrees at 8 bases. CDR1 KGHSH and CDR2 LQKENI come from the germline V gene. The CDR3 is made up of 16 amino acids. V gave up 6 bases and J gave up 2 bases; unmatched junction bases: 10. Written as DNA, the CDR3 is TGTGCCAGCTCCCCAGGGGGCTGGGGTCCCACAGATACGCAGTATTTT. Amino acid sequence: CASSPGGWGPTDTQYF.

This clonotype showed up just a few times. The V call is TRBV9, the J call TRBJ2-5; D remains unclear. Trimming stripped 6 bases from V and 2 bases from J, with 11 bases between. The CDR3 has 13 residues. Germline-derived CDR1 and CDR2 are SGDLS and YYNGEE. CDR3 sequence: CASNRAAQETQYF. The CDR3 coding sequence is TGTGCCAGCAATCGGGCTGCACAAGAGACCCAGTACTTC.

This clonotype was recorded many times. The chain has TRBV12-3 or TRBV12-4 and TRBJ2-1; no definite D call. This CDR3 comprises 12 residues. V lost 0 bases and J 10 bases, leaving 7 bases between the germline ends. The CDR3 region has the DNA TGTGCCAGCAGTTTAGCGCTGGGAGAGCAGTTCTTC. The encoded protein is CASSLALGEQFF.

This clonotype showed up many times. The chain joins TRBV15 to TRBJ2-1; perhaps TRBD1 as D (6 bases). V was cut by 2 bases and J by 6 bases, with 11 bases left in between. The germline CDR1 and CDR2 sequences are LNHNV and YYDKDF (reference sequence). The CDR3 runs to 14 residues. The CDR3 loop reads CATSRILGGNEQFF. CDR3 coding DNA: TGTGCCACCAGCAGAATACTAGGGGGCAATGAGCAGTTCTTC. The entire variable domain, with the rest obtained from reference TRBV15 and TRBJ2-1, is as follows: DAMVIQNPRYQVTQFGKPVTLSCSQTLNHNVMYWYQQKSSQAPKLLFHYYDKDFNNEADTPDNFQSRRPNTSFCFLDIRSPGLGDTAMYLCATSRILGGNEQFFGPGTRLTVL.

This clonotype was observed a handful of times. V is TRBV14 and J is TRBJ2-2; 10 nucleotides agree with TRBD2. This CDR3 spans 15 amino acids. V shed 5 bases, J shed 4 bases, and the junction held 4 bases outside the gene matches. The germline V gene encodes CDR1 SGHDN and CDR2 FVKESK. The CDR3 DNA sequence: TGTGCCAGCAGCACCCTAGCGGGGGTCACCGGGGAGCTGTTTTTT. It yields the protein CASSTLAGVTGELFF.

The CDR3 nucleotides are TGCAGCGTTGATGGGGGAAGAGGCTACACCTTC. Translating it yields CSVDGGRGYTF. The chain recombines TRBV29-1 with TRBJ1-2; the D gene is possibly TRBD1 (5 bases). The CDR3 runs to 11 residues. Germline CDR1 reads SQVTM; CDR2 reads ANQGSEA. The V and J ends lost 3 bases and 8 bases respectively, with 10 bases between them.

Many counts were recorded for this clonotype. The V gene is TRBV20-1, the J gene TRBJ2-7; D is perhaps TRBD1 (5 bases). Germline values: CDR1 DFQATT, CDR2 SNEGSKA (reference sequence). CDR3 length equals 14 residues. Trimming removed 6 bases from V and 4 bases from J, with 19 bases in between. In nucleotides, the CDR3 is TGCAGTGCCCTTCGGACATATCCCCCGTACGAGCAGTACTTC. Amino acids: CSALRTYPPYEQYF.

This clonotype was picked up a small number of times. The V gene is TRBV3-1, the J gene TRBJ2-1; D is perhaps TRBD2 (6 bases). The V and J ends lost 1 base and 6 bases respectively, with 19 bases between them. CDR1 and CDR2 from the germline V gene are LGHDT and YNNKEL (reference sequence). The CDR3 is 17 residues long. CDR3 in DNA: TGTGCCAGCAGCCAAGGCCGGCTGGCGGGGAGTTCCAATGAGCAGTTCTTC. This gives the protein CASSQGRLAGSSNEQFF.

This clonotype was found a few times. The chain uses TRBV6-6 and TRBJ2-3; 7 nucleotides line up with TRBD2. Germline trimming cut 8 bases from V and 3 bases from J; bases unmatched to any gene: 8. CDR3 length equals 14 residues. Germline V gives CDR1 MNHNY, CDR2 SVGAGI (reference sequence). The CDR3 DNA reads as TGTGCCAGCCTCATAGCGGGTTGGACAGATACGCAGTATTTT. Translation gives CASLIAGWTDTQYF.